The rows below give T cell receptor beta chains drawn from one sample of a study of PD-1 blockade in classical Hodgkin lymphoma. This table comes from immunoSEQ multiplex PCR, and its TCRdb copy is limited to in-frame clones, with some not included. The sample shows about 13,000 clones, roughly 80% of them seen only once. Sample: CD4+ T cells from blood, taken before the fourth cycle of nivolumab. These receptors were taken from a human donor with classical Hodgkin lymphoma. CDR3s include the opening cysteine and the closing phenylalanine or tryptophan.

CDR3aa: CASSRQPNTEAFF; v_gene: TRBV18; j_gene: TRBJ1-1
CDR3aa: CASRGGGGRTDTQYF; v_gene: TRBV2; j_gene: TRBJ2-3
CDR3aa: CASSLGGMVTQYF; v_gene: TRBV28; j_gene: TRBJ2-5
CDR3aa: CASRGSGSPNEQFF; v_gene: TRBV5-6; j_gene: TRBJ2-1
CDR3aa: CASSQDMGRRTGNEKLFF; v_gene: TRBV4-1; j_gene: TRBJ1-4
CDR3aa: CASRPGPTNLEQYF; v_gene: TRBV6-6; j_gene: TRBJ2-7
CDR3aa: CASSSGQGPDQPQHF; v_gene: TRBV5-8; j_gene: TRBJ1-5
CDR3aa: CASSQPSVYNQPQHF; v_gene: TRBV28; j_gene: TRBJ1-5
CDR3aa: CASSLQRGVGYGYTF; v_gene: TRBV14; j_gene: TRBJ1-2
CDR3aa: CASSLAGSTNYGYTF; v_gene: TRBV11-2; j_gene: TRBJ1-2
CDR3aa: CASSQGSRSILQPQHF; v_gene: TRBV4-1; j_gene: TRBJ1-5
CDR3aa: CSFRERATNEKLFF; v_gene: TRBV10-3; j_gene: TRBJ1-4
CDR3aa: CASSPRPNTGSEQYF; v_gene: TRBV5-4; j_gene: TRBJ2-7
CDR3aa: CATGGTASNTGELFF; v_gene: TRBV15; j_gene: TRBJ2-2
CDR3aa: CASSYGDLNQPQHF; v_gene: TRBV6-6; j_gene: TRBJ1-5
CDR3aa: CASSLGPKDSYPGELFF; v_gene: TRBV11-2; j_gene: TRBJ2-2
CDR3aa: CASSSRGTLGNTIYF; v_gene: TRBV6-5; j_gene: TRBJ1-3
CDR3aa: CASSLAGGDGELFF; v_gene: TRBV5-1; j_gene: TRBJ2-2
CDR3aa: CASSPRMTYGSGTGELFF; v_gene: TRBV18; j_gene: TRBJ2-2
CDR3aa: CAIQGTGAPRETQYF; v_gene: TRBV10-3; j_gene: TRBJ2-5
CDR3aa: CASSLQGPYNEQFF; v_gene: TRBV7-3; j_gene: TRBJ2-1
CDR3aa: CASSQSSGGAGEKLFF; v_gene: TRBV4-2; j_gene: TRBJ1-4
CDR3aa: CASSLYGRSNQPQHF; v_gene: TRBV5-5; j_gene: TRBJ1-5
CDR3aa: CASSLEGQGLSEAFF; v_gene: TRBV5-1; j_gene: TRBJ1-1
CDR3aa: CASSFQGLGTNTEAFF; v_gene: TRBV5-1; j_gene: TRBJ1-1
CDR3aa: CASSPQQGASIQYF; v_gene: TRBV18; j_gene: TRBJ2-4
CDR3aa: CASTGKNEQFF; v_gene: TRBV16; j_gene: TRBJ2-1
CDR3aa: CASSLRQTLYEQYF; v_gene: TRBV11-2; j_gene: TRBJ2-7
CDR3aa: CASSVEGNTGELFF; v_gene: TRBV9; j_gene: TRBJ2-2
CDR3aa: CASEGGFGAQYF; v_gene: TRBV6-5; j_gene: TRBJ2-5
CDR3aa: CASRAGATNTGELFF; v_gene: TRBV6-5; j_gene: TRBJ2-2
CDR3aa: CASSEAGTGVYEQYF; v_gene: TRBV6-1; j_gene: TRBJ2-7
CDR3aa: CSVRGRVTEAFF; v_gene: TRBV29-1; j_gene: TRBJ1-1
CDR3aa: CASSLSQGLGEAFF; v_gene: TRBV7-2; j_gene: TRBJ1-1
CDR3aa: CASSGGLAGIYEQYF; v_gene: TRBV9; j_gene: TRBJ2-7
CDR3aa: CASSPTGRYEQYF; v_gene: TRBV2; j_gene: TRBJ2-7
CDR3aa: CSVRGGTNTEAFF; v_gene: TRBV29-1; j_gene: TRBJ1-1
CDR3aa: CSVEVESDIQYF; v_gene: TRBV29-1; j_gene: TRBJ2-4
CDR3aa: CASSPREGIGTEAFF; v_gene: TRBV18; j_gene: TRBJ1-1
CDR3aa: CASSDRGAPFGQPQHF; v_gene: TRBV2; j_gene: TRBJ1-5
CDR3aa: CASIEVYSNQPQHF; v_gene: TRBV6-1; j_gene: TRBJ1-5
CDR3aa: CASGGTPDNEQFF; v_gene: TRBV5-4; j_gene: TRBJ2-1
CDR3aa: CASSEAPGQRAFF; v_gene: TRBV6-1; j_gene: TRBJ1-1
CDR3aa: CASSAGQGAYEQYF; v_gene: TRBV7-2; j_gene: TRBJ2-7
CDR3aa: CASSAGSSYNSPLHF; v_gene: TRBV5-1; j_gene: TRBJ1-6
CDR3aa: CASGLRLAGDTQYF; v_gene: TRBV12-5; j_gene: TRBJ2-3
CDR3aa: CASSLDRDQPQHF; v_gene: TRBV11-3; j_gene: TRBJ1-5
CDR3aa: CASSLGSGLSGGYTF; v_gene: TRBV5-1; j_gene: TRBJ1-2
CDR3aa: CASSLAQGYEQYF; v_gene: TRBV7-2; j_gene: TRBJ2-7
CDR3aa: CASSYSGLSYNEQFF; v_gene: TRBV6-5; j_gene: TRBJ2-1
CDR3aa: CASSRKTSLSTDTQYF; v_gene: TRBV21-1; j_gene: TRBJ2-3
CDR3aa: CASSVYFGQETQYF; v_gene: TRBV9; j_gene: TRBJ2-5
CDR3aa: CASSQQGGNTEAFF; v_gene: TRBV11-2; j_gene: TRBJ1-1
CDR3aa: CASSSGLAVYNEQFF; v_gene: TRBV7-3; j_gene: TRBJ2-1
CDR3aa: CASSSPRTEAFF; v_gene: TRBV28; j_gene: TRBJ1-1
CDR3aa: CASSYSRGHSGNTIYF; v_gene: TRBV6-5; j_gene: TRBJ1-3
CDR3aa: CASGQGATYEQYF; v_gene: TRBV2; j_gene: -